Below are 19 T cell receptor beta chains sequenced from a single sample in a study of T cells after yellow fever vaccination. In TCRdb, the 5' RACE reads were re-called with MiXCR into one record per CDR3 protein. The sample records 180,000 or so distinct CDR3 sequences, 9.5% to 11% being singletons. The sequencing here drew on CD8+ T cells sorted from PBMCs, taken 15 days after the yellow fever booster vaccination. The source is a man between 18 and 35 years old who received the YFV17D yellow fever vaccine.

The CDR3 here is CASSQDRAPYEQYV. The DNA for the CDR3 is TGTGCCAGCAGCCAGGACAGGGCCCCCTACGAGCAGTACGTC. The J gene is TRBJ2-7, the V gene TRBV7-8, with TRBD1 identical over 8 bases. Germline lookup yields CDR1 SGHVS and CDR2 FQNEAQ. V lost 5 bases to trimming and J lost 2 bases; unmatched junction nucleotides: 5. The CDR3 has 14 residues.

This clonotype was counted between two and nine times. The CDR3 DNA sequence: TGTGCCACCCAAGGGACAGGGGGTGGCTACACCTTC. It specifies CATQGTGGGYTF. The chain has TRBV15 and TRBJ1-2; 11 bases fit TRBD1. Germline-derived CDR1 and CDR2 are LNHNV and YYDKDF (reference sequence). The length of the CDR3 is 12 residues. Trimming cost V 8 bases and J 7 bases; bases outside gene matches: 3.

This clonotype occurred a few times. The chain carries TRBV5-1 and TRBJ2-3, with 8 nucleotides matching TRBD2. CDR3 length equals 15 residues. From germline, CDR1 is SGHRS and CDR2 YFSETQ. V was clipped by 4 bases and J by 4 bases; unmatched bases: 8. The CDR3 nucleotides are TGCGCCAGCAGCGTCGGGACTAGGGGATCAGATACGCAGTATTTT. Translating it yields CASSVGTRGSDTQYF.

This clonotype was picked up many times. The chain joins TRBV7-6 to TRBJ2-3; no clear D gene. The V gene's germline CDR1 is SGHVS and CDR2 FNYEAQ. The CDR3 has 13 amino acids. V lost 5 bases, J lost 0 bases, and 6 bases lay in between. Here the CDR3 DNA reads TGTGCCAGCAGCCAGGACAGCACAGATACGCAGTATTTT. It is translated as CASSQDSTDTQYF.

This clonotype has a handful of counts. For the CDR3, the DNA is TGTGCCAGCAGCTTCGCGGGGTTAGAAGAGACCCAGTACTTC. Its protein product is CASSFAGLEETQYF. The J gene is TRBJ2-5, the V gene TRBV5-5; a weak D match, TRBD2 (6 bases). V lost 2 bases, J lost 3 bases, and 11 bases lay in between. The CDR3 length is 14 residues. The germline V gene encodes CDR1 SGHKS and CDR2 YYEKEE (reference sequence).

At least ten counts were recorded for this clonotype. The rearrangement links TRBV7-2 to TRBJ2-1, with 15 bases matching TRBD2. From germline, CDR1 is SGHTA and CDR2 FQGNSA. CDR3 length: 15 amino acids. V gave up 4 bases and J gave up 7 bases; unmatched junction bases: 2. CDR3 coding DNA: TGTGCCAGCAGCTGGGGACTAGCGGGGGGAAATGAGCAGTTCTTC. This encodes CASSWGLAGGNEQFF.

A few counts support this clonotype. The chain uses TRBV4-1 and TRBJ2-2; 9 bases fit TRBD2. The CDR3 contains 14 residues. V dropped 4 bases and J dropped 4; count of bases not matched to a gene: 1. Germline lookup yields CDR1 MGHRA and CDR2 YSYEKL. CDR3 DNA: TGCGCCAGCAGCCCGGGACTAGCCACCGGGGAGCTGTTTTTT. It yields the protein CASSPGLATGELFF.

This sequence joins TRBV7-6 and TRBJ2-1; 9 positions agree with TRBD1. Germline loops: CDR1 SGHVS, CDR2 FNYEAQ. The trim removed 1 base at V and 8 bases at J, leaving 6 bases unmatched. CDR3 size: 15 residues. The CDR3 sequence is CASSLEPDRGDEQFF. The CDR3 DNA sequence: TGTGCCAGCAGCTTAGAGCCCGACAGGGGGGATGAGCAGTTCTTC.

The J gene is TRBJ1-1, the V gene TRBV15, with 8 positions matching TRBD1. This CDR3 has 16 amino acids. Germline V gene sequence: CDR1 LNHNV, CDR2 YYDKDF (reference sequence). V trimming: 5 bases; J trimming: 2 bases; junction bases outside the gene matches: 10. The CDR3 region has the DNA TGTGCCACCAGCGAGGGGCAGGGGGCCTTAAACACTGAAGCTTTCTTT. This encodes CATSEGQGALNTEAFF. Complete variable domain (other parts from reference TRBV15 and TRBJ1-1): DAMVIQNPRYQVTQFGKPVTLSCSQTLNHNVMYWYQQKSSQAPKLLFHYYDKDFNNEADTPDNFQSRRPNTSFCFLDIRSPGLGDTAMYLCATSEGQGALNTEAFFGQGTRLTVV.

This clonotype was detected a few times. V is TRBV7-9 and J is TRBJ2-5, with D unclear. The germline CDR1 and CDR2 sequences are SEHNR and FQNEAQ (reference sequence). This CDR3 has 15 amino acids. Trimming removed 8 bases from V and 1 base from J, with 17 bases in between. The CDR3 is CASETPSVFQETQYF. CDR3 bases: TGTGCCAGCGAAACCCCCTCGGTGTTCCAAGAGACCCAGTACTTC.

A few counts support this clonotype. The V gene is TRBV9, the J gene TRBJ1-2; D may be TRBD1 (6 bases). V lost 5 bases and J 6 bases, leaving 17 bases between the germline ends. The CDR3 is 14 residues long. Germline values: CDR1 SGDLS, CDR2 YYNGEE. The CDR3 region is CASSDRPFGDGYTF. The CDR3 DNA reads TGTGCCAGCAGTGACAGGCCCTTTGGGGATGGCTACACCTTC.

The CDR3 loop is CASSVGGGGTYEQYF. CDR3 in DNA: TGTGCCAGCAGCGTAGGAGGGGGCGGAACCTACGAGCAGTACTTC. The chain joins TRBV9 to TRBJ2-7, with 7 nucleotides matching TRBD1. Trimming cost V 0 bases and J 2 bases; bases outside gene matches: 5. Germline V gene sequence: CDR1 SGDLS, CDR2 YYNGEE. This CDR3 contains 15 residues.

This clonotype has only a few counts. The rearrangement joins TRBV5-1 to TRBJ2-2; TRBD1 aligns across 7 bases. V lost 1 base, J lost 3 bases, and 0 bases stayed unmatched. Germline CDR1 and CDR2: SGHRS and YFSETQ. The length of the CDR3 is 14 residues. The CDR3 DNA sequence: TGCGCCAGCAGCTTGCAGGGGGACACCGGGGAGCTGTTTTTT. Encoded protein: CASSLQGDTGELFF.

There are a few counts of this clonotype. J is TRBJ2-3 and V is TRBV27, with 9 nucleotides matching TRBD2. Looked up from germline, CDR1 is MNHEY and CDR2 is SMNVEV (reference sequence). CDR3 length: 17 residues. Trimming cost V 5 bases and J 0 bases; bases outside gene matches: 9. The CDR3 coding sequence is TGTGCCAGCAGTCCCCGGGCTAGCGGGGCTAGCACAGATACGCAGTATTTT. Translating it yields CASSPRASGASTDTQYF.

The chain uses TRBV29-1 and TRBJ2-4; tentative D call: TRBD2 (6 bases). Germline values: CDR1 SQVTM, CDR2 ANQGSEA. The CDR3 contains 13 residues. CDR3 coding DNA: TGCACCGCGAACGGGGGAGCCGGAAACATTCAGTACTTC. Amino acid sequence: CTANGGAGNIQYF.

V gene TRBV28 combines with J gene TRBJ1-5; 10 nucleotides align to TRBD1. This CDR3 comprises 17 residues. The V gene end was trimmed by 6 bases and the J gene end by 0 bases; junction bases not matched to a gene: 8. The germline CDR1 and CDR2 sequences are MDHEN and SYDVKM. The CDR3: CASRQRQGANSNQPQHF. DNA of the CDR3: TGTGCCAGCAGACAACGACAGGGGGCGAATAGCAATCAGCCCCAGCATTTT.

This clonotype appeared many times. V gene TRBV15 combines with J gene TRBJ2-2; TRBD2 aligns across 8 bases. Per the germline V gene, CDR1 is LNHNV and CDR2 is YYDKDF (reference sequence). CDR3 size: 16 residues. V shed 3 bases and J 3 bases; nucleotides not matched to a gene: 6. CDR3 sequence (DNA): TGTGCCACCAGCAGGGCCGGGACTAGTGACACCGGGGAGCTGTTTTTT. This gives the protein CATSRAGTSDTGELFF.

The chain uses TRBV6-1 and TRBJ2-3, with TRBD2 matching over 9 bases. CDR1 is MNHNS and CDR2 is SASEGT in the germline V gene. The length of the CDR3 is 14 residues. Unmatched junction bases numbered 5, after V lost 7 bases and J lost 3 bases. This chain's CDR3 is CASIRLAATDTQYF. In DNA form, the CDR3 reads TGTGCCAGCATAAGACTAGCGGCTACAGATACGCAGTATTTT.

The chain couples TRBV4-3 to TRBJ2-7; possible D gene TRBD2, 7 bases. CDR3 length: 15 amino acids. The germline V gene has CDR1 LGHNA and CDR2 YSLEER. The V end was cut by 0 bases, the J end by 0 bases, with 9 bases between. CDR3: CASSQERGGSYEQYF. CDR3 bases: TGCGCCAGCAGCCAAGAGAGGGGGGGCTCCTACGAGCAGTACTTC.